These 18 T cell receptor beta chains were sequenced from one sample in a study of regulatory T cells in long-lasting Graves disease. iRepertoire HTBI primers and Arm-PCR of CDR3 regions built TCR beta libraries. A single record per CDR3 protein comes from TCRdb applying MiXCR to the multiplex PCR reads. The sample has about 660,000 distinct CDR3 sequences; about 32% are singletons. Specified time point: persistent/refractory GD, antithyroid drugs over 5 years with positive TRAb. RNA from PBMCs was the source of the TCR library. The specimen was peripheral blood mononuclear cells (PBMCs), collected when the disease was refractory, from a patient treated with antithyroid drugs. These receptors came from a female donor with Graves disease.

This clonotype showed up just a few times. This chain links TRBV6-1 with TRBJ1-5, with 7 bases identical to TRBD1. This CDR3 region has 15 residues. J gave up 2 bases and V 7 bases, and 8 bases lay outside the gene matches. The germline CDR1 and CDR2 sequences are MNHNS and SASEGT. This CDR3 reads CASTSDRARNQPQHF. The CDR3 nucleotides read TGTGCCAGCACAAGTGACAGGGCCCGCAATCAGCCCCAGCATTTT.

The sample holds a few counts of this clonotype. With a much larger clone just one base away, this may be a read error. The V and J genes are TRBV12-3 or TRBV12-4 and TRBJ2-5; TRBD2 matches 13 bases. This CDR3 has 17 amino acids. V lost 6 bases to trimming and J lost 4 bases; unmatched junction nucleotides: 11. For the CDR3, the DNA is TGTGCCAGCAGAGATGATGCCGGGACTAGCGGGATAGAGACCCAGTACTTC. It yields the protein CASRDDAGTSGIETQYF.

The chain carries TRBV12-3 or TRBV12-4 and TRBJ1-2; no clear D. V lost 7 bases and J lost 4, with 10 bases in between. The CDR3 totals 12 residues. This chain's CDR3 is CASKKHLYGYTF. CDR3 in DNA: TGTGCCAGCAAGAAGCACCTCTATGGCTACACCTTC.

The genes are TRBV10-1 and TRBJ2-2; D possibly corresponds to TRBD1 (6 bases). The germline V and J ends were trimmed by 7 bases and 2 bases, with 11 bases remaining between them. Germline lookup yields CDR1 WNHNN and CDR2 SYGVQD (reference sequence). This CDR3 spans 14 amino acids. The CDR3 reads CASKQGPNTGELFF. The DNA for the CDR3 is TGCGCCAGCAAGCAGGGGCCTAACACCGGGGAGCTGTTTTTT.

Details on this clonotype: A read error may explain this, as a much larger clone is one base away. The rearrangement joins TRBV7-8 to TRBJ1-1; tentative D call: TRBD1 (5 bases). The CDR3 consists of 14 residues. From germline, CDR1 is SGHVS and CDR2 FQNEAQ. CDR3 amino acids: CASGLAPVTVEAFF. For the CDR3, the DNA is TGTGCCAGCGGCTTAGCCCCTGTGACAGTCGAAGCTTTCTTT.

The chain links TRBV5-1 to TRBJ2-3; 8 bases fit TRBD1. This CDR3 region has 16 residues. The V and J ends lost 3 bases and 6 bases, in that order; junction bases with no gene match: 12. Germline V gene lookup returns CDR1 SGHRS and CDR2 YFSETQ. The DNA of the CDR3 is TGCGCCAGCAGCTGGGGGGACAGGCTAAATCTGGATACGCAGTATTTT. Translated, it gives CASSWGDRLNLDTQYF. Full variable domain (rest looked up from reference TRBV5-1 and TRBJ2-3): KAGVTQTPRYLIKTRGQQVTLSCSPISGHRSVSWYQQTPGQGLQFLFEYFSETQRNKGNFPGRFSGRQFSNSRSEMNVSTLELGDSALYLCASSWGDRLNLDTQYFGPGTRLTVL.

This clonotype came up once. Lacking the conserved final phenylalanine or tryptophan, this CDR3 likely reflects a read error. V is TRBV27 and J is TRBJ2-7; unclear D gene. The CDR3 totals 13 residues. In germline, CDR1 is MNHEY, CDR2 SMNVEV (reference sequence). The V end lost 6 bases, the J end lost 0 bases, and 9 bases lay between the germline ends. CDR3 sequence: CASSLDSSYEQYS. CDR3 DNA sequence: TGTGCCAGCAGCCTCGATAGCTCCTACGAGCAGTACTCC.

This clonotype came up a few times. This chain connects TRBV3-1 to TRBJ1-1; 7 positions agree with TRBD1. CDR1 LGHDT and CDR2 YNNKEL come from the germline V gene (reference sequence). This CDR3 has 14 residues. The V segment lost 1 base and the J segment 8 bases; nucleotides outside the gene matches: 7. The CDR3 DNA reads as TGTGCCAGCAGCCAAGGGATTACAGGGGAGGAAGCTTTCTTT. Translating it yields CASSQGITGEEAFF.

CDR3 nucleotides: TGTGCCAGCAGCTTAGATTGGGACAGGGTGGTTGTAGACACCTTC. Translation gives CASSLDWDRVVVDTF. The chain employs TRBV7-2 and TRBJ1-2, with 9 bases lining up with TRBD1. This CDR3 spans 15 amino acids. V lost 1 base to trimming and J lost 12 bases; unmatched junction nucleotides: 12. Germline CDR1 and CDR2: SGHTA and FQGNSA.

The CDR3 spells CASSVGAGGPHEQYF. CDR3 nucleotides: TGTGCCAGCAGCGTAGGAGCGGGAGGGCCCCACGAGCAGTACTTC. V and J are TRBV9 and TRBJ2-7, with 10 bases identical to TRBD2. CDR1 is SGDLS, CDR2 YYNGEE, per germline. This CDR3 is built from 15 residues. V shed 0 bases, J shed 5 bases, and the junction held 5 bases outside the gene matches.

This clonotype was observed a handful of times. V is TRBV7-9 and J is TRBJ2-5, with D possibly TRBD2 on 5 matching bases. Per the germline V gene, CDR1 is SEHNR and CDR2 is FQNEAQ (reference sequence). CDR3 length equals 16 residues. Trimming stripped 0 bases from V and 5 bases from J, with 16 bases between. The CDR3 region has the DNA TGTGCCAGCAGCTTAGCAGGAGCGGAAAAAGGGGAGACCCAGTACTTC. Its translation: CASSLAGAEKGETQYF.

J is TRBJ1-5 and V is TRBV20-1; 8 positions agree with TRBD1. Trimming cost V 4 bases and J 3 bases; bases outside gene matches: 2. Germline lookup yields CDR1 DFQATT and CDR2 SNEGSKA (reference sequence). CDR3 length: 13 amino acids. The CDR3: CSATDRANQPQHF. CDR3 sequence (DNA): TGCAGTGCTACGGACAGGGCCAATCAGCCCCAGCATTTT.

The gene calls are TRBV28 and TRBJ2-7; the D gene could be TRBD1 or TRBD2 (5 bases each). V lost 5 bases to trimming and J lost 4 bases, with 24 bases between them. The germline V gene has CDR1 MDHEN and CDR2 SYDVKM. The CDR3 has 17 residues. The CDR3 DNA follows: TGTGCCAGCAGTCCTCCCGCCTCAGTGGGGCGGGCTTACGAGCAGTACTTC. Translation gives CASSPPASVGRAYEQYF.

V and J are TRBV11-2 and TRBJ2-2, with D possibly matching TRBD1 (5 bases). Germline CDR1 is SGHAT and CDR2 is FQNNGV. The CDR3 has 12 residues. The ends were cut back, 7 bases at V and 8 bases at J, with 11 bases in the middle. The CDR3 coding sequence is TGTGCCAGCAACCAGGGCAGGGGGGAGCTGTTTTTT. Residues: CASNQGRGELFF.

The rearrangement uses TRBV27 and TRBJ1-1; 7 positions match TRBD1. Per germline, CDR1 MNHEY and CDR2 SMNVEV (reference sequence). With 2 bases clipped from V and 0 bases from J, the junction kept 6 bases outside the gene matches. This CDR3 has 16 residues. Here the CDR3 DNA reads TGTGCCAGCAGTTTAAATACGGGACAGATGAACACTGAAGCTTTCTTT. Its translation is CASSLNTGQMNTEAFF.

There are a few counts of this clonotype. The chain uses TRBV6-1 and TRBJ1-5, with 10 bases that match TRBD1. The germline CDR1 and CDR2 sequences are MNHNS and SASEGT. This CDR3 is built from 14 residues. The V and J ends lost 6 bases and 7 bases, in that order; junction bases with no gene match: 6. DNA of the CDR3: TGTGCCAGCAGCAAGGGACAGGGGCACCAGCCCCAGCATTTT. This sequence encodes CASSKGQGHQPQHF.

The table lists this clonotype with many counts. The chain has TRBV12-3 or TRBV12-4 and TRBJ1-2, with 9 bases identical to TRBD1. V dropped 8 bases and J dropped 0; count of bases not matched to a gene: 7. CDR3 length: 15 residues. CDR3 sequence reads: CASGRQGGANYGYTF. CDR3 DNA: TGTGCCAGCGGACGACAGGGGGGAGCTAACTATGGCTACACCTTC.

This clonotype was counted at least ten times. The J gene is TRBJ1-1, the V gene TRBV15; D is unclear. The length of the CDR3 is 14 residues. The germline gives CDR1 LNHNV, CDR2 YYDKDF (reference sequence). Between the trimmed V and J ends, which lost 5 bases and 1 base, there was a span of 11 bases. The CDR3 DNA reads as TGTGCCACCAGCGCTGGTCATACGAACACTGAAGCTTTCTTT. This gives the protein CATSAGHTNTEAFF.